One T cell receptor beta chain is described in this entry. Its recognized antigen is unknown. One base away there is no much larger clone; base qualities are not given. This record comes from a study of blood T cell repertoires in COVID-19 (TCRdb year 2020). About the full investigation: Samples covering the acute and convalescent phases of COVID-19 were provided by collaborators in the United States, Italy and Spain. Subjects who had been exposed to COVID-19, were actively infected with it, or had recovered from it provided the deeply sampled blood TCRbeta repertoires that made up the dataset. The repertoires were released in a freely available public database intended as a resource for research on the immune response to SARS-CoV-2. The samples were drawn from the first 160 participants of the ongoing ImmuneRACE study and from 1,200 or so subjects provided by 6 global collaborators. The sample metadata nearly always contained a de-identified subject ID, COVID-19 status, age in years and sex. HLA class I and class II types, where available, came from metadata supplied by the sample provider rather than from assay-based typing. The prospective study material was composed of cDNA or gDNA derived from T cells, B-cell-depleted T cells, or PBMCs.

Each collaborating institution followed its own protocols to collect whole blood in K2EDTA tubes. For TCRbeta analysis, collaborator samples were shipped as frozen whole blood, as isolated PBMCs, or as DNA extracted from either sample type. The research as a whole found: Clinical and demographic metadata were provided uncurated, with the amount varying by source and participant.

The immunoSEQ Assay, a bias-controlled multiplex PCR, was used to amplify TCRbeta CDR3 regions from genomic DNA. The authors processed their data as follows. Within the assay, amplification of reference gene primers was used to estimate how many nucleated cells each sample contained. To quantify the absolute abundance of each unique TCRbeta CDR3 rearrangement, sequence reads were collapsed and filtered. Productive Simpson clonality was computed per sample as the square root of Simpson's diversity index over productive rearrangements. Here the immuneACCESS table is served through TCRdb, limited to in-frame sequences with V and J called. Missing clones are a known gap in these copies; in checked studies unresolved V genes cover under half, and the rest lacks a known reason. V and J calls and clone size are those listed in that table; D and trimming were worked out from the DNA. Recorded for this sample are hundreds of thousands of clones; over 80% of them occurred a single time. The top ten hold more than 0.25% of the sample.

Sequences MNHEY (CDR1) and SVGAGI (CDR2) are obtained from the germline V gene. V is pared back by 4 bases and J by 0 bases, with 9 bases lying between the germline termini. Including the terminal cysteine and phenylalanine, the CDR3 comprises 14 residues. The entry retains the CDR3 DNA only, 42 bases that are in frame from base 1. The rearrangement combines TRBV6-5 with TRBJ1-1; no D segment can be confidently identified. The sample was peripheral blood. This sequence was found in a woman between 18 and 30 years old with acute or convalescent COVID-19. Here is the DNA: TGTGCCAGCAGTTTGGAGACCTTGAACACTGAAGCTTTCTTT. Translation gives CASSLETLNTEAFF.